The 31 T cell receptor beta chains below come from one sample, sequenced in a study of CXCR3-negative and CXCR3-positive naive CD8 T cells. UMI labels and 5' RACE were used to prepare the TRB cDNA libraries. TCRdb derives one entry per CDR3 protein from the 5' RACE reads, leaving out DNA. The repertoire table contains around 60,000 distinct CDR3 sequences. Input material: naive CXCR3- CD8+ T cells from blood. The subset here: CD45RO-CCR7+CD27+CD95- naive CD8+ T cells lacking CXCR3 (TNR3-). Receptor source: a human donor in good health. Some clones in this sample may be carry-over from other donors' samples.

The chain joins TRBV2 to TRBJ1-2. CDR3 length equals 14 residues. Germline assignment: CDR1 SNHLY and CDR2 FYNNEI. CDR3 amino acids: CASSESSGAHGYTF. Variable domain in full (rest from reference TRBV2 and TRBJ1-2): EPEVTQTPSHQVTQMGQEVILRCVPISNHLYFYWYRQILGQKVEFLVSFYNNEISEKSEIFDDQFSVERPDGSNFTLKIRSTKLEDSAMYFCASSESSGAHGYTFGSGTRLTVV.

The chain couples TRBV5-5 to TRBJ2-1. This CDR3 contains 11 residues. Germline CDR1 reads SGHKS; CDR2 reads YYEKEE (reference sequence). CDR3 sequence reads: CASFSYNEQFF.

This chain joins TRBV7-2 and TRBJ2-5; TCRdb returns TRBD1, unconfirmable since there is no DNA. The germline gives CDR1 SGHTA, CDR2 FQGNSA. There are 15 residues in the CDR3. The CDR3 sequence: CASRKARGLGETQYF.

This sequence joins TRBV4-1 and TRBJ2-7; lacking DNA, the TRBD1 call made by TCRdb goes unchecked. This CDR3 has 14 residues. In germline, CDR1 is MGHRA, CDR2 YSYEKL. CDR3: CASSQEGDVYEQYF.

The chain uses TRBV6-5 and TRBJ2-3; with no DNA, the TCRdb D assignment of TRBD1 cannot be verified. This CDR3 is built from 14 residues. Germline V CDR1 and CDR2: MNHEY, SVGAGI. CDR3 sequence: CASSTRQGIDTQYF.

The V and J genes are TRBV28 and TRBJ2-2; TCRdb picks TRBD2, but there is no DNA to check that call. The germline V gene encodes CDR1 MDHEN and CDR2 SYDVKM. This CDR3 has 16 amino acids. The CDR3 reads CATTPRGLGFTGELFF. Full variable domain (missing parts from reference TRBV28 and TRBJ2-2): DVKVTQSSRYLVKRTGEKVFLECVQDMDHENMFWYRQDPGLGLRLIYFSYDVKMKEKGDIPEGYSVSREKKERFSLILESASTNQTSMYLCATTPRGLGFTGELFFGEGSRLTVL.

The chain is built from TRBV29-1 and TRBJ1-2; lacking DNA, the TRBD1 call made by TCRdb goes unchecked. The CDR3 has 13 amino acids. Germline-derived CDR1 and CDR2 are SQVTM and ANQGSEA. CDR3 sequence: CSGLPTGDYGYTF.

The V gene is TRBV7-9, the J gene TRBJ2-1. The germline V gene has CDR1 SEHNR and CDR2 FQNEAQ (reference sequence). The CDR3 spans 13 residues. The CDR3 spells CASSFTANNEQFF.

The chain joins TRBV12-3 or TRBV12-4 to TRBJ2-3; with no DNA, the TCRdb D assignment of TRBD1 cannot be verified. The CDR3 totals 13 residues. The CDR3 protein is CASGTVHTDTQYF.

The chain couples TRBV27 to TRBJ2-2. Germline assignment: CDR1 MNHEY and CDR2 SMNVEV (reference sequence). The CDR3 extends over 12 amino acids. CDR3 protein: CASSRFTGELFF.

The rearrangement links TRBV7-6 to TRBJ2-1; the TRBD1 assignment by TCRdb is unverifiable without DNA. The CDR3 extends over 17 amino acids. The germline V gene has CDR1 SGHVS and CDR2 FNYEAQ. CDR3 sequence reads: CASSSGQRGSAYNVQFF.

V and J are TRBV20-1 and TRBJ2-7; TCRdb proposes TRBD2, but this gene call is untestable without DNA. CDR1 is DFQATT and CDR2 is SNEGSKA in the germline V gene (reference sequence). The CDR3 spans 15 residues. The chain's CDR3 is CSATTNPAGEYEQYF.

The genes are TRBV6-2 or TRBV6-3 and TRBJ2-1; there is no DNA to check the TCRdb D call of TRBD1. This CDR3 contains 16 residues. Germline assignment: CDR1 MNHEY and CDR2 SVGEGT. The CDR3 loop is CASTPVRGTSYNEQFF.

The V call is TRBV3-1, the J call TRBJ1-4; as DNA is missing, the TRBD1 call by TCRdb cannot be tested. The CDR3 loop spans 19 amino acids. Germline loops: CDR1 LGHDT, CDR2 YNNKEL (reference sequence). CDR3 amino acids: CASSQDLSRQGAGIEKLFF.

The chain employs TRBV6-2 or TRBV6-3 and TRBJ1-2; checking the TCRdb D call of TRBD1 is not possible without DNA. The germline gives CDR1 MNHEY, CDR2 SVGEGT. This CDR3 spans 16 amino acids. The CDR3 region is CASSYSRDRPTYGYTF.

CDR3 region: CSVEDRTGGTYEQYF. This chain uses TRBV29-1 with TRBJ2-7; the TCRdb D gene call, TRBD1, has no DNA to confirm it. The germline V gene has CDR1 SQVTM and CDR2 ANQGSEA. The CDR3 length is 15 residues.

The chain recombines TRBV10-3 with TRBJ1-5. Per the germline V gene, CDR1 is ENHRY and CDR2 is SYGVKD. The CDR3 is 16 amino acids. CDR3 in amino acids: CAIILATEYSNQPQHF.

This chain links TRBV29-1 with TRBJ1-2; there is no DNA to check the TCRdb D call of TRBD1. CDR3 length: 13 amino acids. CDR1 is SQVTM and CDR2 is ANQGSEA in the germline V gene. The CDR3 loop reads CSVEDGRGGQGTF.

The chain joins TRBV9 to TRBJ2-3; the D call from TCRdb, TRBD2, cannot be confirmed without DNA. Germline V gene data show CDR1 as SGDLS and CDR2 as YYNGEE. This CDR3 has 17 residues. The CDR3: CASSPQRGGLPSDTQYF.

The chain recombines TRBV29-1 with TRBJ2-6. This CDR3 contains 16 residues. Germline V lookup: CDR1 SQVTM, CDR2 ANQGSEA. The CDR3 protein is CSVGEYDDSGANVLTF. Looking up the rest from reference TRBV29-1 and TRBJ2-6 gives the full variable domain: SAVISQKPSRDICQRGTSLTIQCQVDSQVTMMFWYRQQPGQSLTLIATANQGSEATYESGFVIDKFPISRPNLTFSTLTVSNMSPEDSSIYLCSVGEYDDSGANVLTFGAGSRLTVL.

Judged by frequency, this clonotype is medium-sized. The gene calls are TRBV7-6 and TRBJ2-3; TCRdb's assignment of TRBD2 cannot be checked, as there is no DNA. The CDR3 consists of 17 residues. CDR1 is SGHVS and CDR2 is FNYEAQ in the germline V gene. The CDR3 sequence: CASSSPTSGQSTDTQYF.

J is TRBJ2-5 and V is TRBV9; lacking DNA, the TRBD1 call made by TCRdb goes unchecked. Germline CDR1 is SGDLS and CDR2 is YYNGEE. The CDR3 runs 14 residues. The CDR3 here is CASSKGTAQETQYF.

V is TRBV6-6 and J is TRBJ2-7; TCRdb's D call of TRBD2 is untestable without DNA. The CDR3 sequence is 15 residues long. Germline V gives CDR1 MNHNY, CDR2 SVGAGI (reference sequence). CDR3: CASSYVSALGYEQYF.

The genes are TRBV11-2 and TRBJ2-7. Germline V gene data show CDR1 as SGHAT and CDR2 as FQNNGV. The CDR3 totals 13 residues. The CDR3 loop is CASSLGVSYEQYF. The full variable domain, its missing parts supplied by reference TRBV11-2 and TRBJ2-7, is EAGVAQSPRYKIIEKRQSVAFWCNPISGHATLYWYQQILGQGPKLLIQFQNNGVVDDSQLPKDRFSAERLKGVDSTLKIQPAKLEDSAVYLCASSLGVSYEQYFGPGTRLTVT.

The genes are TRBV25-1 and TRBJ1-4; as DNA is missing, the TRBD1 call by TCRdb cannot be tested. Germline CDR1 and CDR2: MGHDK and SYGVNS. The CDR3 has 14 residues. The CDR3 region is CASSETGGGEKLFF.

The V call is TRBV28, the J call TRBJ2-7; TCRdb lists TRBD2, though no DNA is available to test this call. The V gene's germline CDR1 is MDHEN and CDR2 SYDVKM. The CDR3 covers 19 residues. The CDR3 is CASSLRSFGGPIHSYEQYF.

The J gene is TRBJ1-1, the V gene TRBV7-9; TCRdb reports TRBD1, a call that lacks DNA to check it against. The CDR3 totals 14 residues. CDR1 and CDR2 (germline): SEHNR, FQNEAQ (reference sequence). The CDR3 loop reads CASSVGTGGGGAFF.

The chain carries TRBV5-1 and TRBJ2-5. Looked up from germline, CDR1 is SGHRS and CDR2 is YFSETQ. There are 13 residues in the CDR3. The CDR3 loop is CASSLMIEETQYF.

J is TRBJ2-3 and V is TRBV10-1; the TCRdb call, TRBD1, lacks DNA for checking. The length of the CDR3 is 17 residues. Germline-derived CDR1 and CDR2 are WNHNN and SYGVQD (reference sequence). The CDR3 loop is CASSEPGQGISTDTQYF.

This CDR3 is CASSHGTRSVYEQYF. The chain recombines TRBV4-3 with TRBJ2-7; the TRBD1 assignment by TCRdb is unverifiable without DNA. The CDR3 is 15 residues long. The germline V gene encodes CDR1 LGHNA and CDR2 YSLEER.

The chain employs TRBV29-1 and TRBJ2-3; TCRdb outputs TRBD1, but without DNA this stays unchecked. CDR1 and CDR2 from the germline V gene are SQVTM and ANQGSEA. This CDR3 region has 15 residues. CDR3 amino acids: CSVEGYRPGTDTQYF.